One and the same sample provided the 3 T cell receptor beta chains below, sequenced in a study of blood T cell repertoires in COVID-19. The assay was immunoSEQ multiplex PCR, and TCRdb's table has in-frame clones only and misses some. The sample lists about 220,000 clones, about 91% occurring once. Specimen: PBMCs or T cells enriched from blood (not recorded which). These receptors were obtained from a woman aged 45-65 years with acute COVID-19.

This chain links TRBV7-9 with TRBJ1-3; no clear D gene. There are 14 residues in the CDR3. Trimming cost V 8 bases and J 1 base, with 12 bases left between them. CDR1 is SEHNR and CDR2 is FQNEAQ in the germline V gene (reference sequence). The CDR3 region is CASFRVSSGNTIYF. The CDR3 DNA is TGTGCCAGCTTCCGGGTTTCTTCTGGAAACACCATATATTTT.

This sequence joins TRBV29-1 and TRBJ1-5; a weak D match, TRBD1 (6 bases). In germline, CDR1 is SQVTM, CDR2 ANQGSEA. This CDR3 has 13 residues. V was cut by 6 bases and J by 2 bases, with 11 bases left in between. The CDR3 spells CSVRDMGNQPQHF. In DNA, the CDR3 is TGCAGCGTACGGGACATGGGCAATCAGCCCCAGCATTTT.

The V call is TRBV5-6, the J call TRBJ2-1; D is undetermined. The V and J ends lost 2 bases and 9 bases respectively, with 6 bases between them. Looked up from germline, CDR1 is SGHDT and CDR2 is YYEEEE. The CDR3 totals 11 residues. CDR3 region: CASSFLVEQFF. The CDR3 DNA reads TGTGCCAGCAGCTTTCTTGTTGAGCAGTTCTTC.